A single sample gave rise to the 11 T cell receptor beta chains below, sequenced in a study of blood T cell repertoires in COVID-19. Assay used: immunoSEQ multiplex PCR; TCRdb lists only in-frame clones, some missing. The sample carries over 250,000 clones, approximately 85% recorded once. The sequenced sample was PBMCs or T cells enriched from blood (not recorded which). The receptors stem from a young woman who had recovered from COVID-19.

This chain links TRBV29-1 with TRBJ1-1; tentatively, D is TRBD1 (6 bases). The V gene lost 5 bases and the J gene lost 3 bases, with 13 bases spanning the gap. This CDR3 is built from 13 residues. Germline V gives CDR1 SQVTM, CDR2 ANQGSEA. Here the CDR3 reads CSVRKGEYTEAFF. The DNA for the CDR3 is TGCAGCGTTAGGAAGGGGGAGTACACTGAAGCTTTCTTT.

CDR3 DNA sequence: TGTGCCAGCAGTTCGTTTGGAGGGAACGAGCGATTCGATACAGATACGCAGTATTTT. Translation: CASSSFGGNERFDTDTQYF. The J gene is TRBJ2-3, the V gene TRBV28; a weak D match, TRBD2 (6 bases). Deletions cut 4 bases from V and 3 bases from J, with 26 bases between. This CDR3 is 19 amino acids long. Germline V gene lookup returns CDR1 MDHEN and CDR2 SYDVKM.

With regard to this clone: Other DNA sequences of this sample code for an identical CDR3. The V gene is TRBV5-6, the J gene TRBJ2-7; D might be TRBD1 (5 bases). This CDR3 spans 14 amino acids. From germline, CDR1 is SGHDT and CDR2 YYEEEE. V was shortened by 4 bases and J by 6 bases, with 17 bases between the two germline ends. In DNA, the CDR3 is TGTGCCAGCAGCCCCCCCGGCAGGGTCGGCGAGCAGTACTTC. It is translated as CASSPPGRVGEQYF.

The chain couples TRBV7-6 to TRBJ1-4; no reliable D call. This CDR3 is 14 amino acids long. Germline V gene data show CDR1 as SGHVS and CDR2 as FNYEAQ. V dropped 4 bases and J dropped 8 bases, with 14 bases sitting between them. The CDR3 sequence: CASSSLALGEKLFF. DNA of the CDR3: TGTGCCAGCAGCTCTCTAGCCCTTGGGGAAAAACTGTTTTTT.

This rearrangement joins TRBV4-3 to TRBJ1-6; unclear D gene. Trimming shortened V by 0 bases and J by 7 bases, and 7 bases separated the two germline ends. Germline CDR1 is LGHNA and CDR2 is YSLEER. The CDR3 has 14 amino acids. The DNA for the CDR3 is TGCGCCAGCAGCCAAGAACCGGGAAATTCACCCCTCCACTTT. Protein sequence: CASSQEPGNSPLHF.

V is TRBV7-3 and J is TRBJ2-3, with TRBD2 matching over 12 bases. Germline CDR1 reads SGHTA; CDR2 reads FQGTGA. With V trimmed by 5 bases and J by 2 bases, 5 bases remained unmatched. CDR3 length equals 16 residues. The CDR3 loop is CASSLGTSGPTDTQYF. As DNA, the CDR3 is TGTGCCAGCAGCCTTGGGACTAGCGGGCCCACAGATACGCAGTATTTT.

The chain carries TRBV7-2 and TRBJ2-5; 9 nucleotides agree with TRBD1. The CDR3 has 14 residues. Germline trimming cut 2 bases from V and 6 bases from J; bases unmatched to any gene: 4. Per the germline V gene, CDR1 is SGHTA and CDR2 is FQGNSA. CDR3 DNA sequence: TGTGCCAGCAGCTTATTAGGACAGGGGCAGACCCAGTACTTC. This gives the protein CASSLLGQGQTQYF.

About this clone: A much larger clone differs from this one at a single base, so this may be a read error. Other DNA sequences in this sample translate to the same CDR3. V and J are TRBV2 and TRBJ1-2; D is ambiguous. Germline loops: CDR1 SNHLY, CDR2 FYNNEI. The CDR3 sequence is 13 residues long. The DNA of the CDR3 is TGTGCTAGCAGCAGTGATATTAACTATGGCTACACCTTC. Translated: CASSSDINYGYTF.

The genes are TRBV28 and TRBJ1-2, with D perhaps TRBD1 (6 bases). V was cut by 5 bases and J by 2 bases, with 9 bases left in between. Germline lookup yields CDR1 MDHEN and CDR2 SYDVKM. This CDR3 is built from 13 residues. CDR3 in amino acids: CASSETGNYGYTF. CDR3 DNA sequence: TGTGCCAGCAGTGAGACAGGCAACTATGGCTACACCTTC.

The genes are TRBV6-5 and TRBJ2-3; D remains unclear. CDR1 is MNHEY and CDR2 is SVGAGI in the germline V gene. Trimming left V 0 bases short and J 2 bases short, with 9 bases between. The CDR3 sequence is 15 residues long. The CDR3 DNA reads TGTGCCAGCAGTTACTCGTCCGGGTACACAGATACGCAGTATTTT. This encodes CASSYSSGYTDTQYF.

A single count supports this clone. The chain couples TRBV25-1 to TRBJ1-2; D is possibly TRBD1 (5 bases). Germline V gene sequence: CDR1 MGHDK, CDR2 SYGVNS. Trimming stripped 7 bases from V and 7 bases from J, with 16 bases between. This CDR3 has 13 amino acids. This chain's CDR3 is CASTRGGEAGYTF. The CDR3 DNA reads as TGTGCCAGCACCCGGGGCGGGGAGGCTGGCTACACCTTC.